The rows below give T cell receptor beta chains drawn from one sample of a study of T cells in Graves' hyperthyroidism and ophthalmopathy. MiXCR, run by TCRdb on the multiplex PCR reads, gives a single entry per CDR3 protein. The data show roughly 250,000 distinct CDR3 sequences, roughly 14% seen once. The specimen was blood. The origin of the receptors is a woman in her 40s with Graves' hyperthyroidism that later progressed to Graves' ophthalmopathy. Each CDR3 is given with its conserved first and last residue. D genes are given only for firm matches. Size is stated for part of the rows, as once, few or many counts, or as a class when the clone is expanded.

cdr3_aa cdr3_nt d_call j_call clone_size v_call
CASSEQGDTGELFF TGTGCCAGCAGTGAACAGGGGGACACCGGGGAGCTGTTTTTT TRBD1 TRBJ2-2 many TRBV6-1
CASSSPRDYEQYF TGTGCCAGCAGCTCACCACGGGACTACGAGCAGTACTTC - TRBJ2-7 few TRBV7-9
CASSLLGQAIDRFF TGTGCCAGCAGTTTACTAGGACAGGCGATCGACAGGTTCTTC TRBD1 TRBJ2-1 few TRBV27
CSAPGWNTDTQYF TGCAGTGCCCCGGGGTGGAACACAGATACGCAGTATTTT - TRBJ2-3 many TRBV20-1
CASSLGTSDEQYF TGCGCCAGCAGCTTGGGGACTAGCGACGAGCAGTACTTC TRBD2 TRBJ2-7 many TRBV5-1
CAISQQDTTYEQYF TGTGCCATCAGTCAACAGGATACTACCTACGAGCAGTACTTC - TRBJ2-7 many TRBV10-3
CSASKDPFNEQFF TGCAGTGCTAGTAAGGACCCCTTCAATGAGCAGTTCTTC - TRBJ2-1 few TRBV20-1
CSVRTGSFYGYTF TGCAGCGTTCGGACAGGGAGCTTCTATGGCTACACCTTC TRBD1 TRBJ1-2 many TRBV29-1
CASSSGQTSSGNTIYF TGTGCCAGCTCATCCGGACAAACGAGCTCTGGAAACACCATATATTTT - TRBJ1-3 few TRBV18
CATSRDVGPLEQFF TGTGCCACCAGCAGAGATGTCGGCCCCTTGGAGCAGTTCTTC - TRBJ2-1 few TRBV15
CASSQAGPGTSGSNEQFF TGCGCCAGCAGCCAAGCAGGCCCCGGGACTAGCGGGAGCAATGAGCAGTTCTTC TRBD2 TRBJ2-1 once TRBV4-1
CASSQKSRGQDRSYNEQFF TGTGCCAGCAGCCAAAAATCCCGGGGACAGGATAGGTCCTACAATGAGCAGTTCTTC TRBD1 TRBJ2-1 many TRBV14
CAISLRGNSYEQYF TGTGCCATTAGCCTCAGGGGAAACTCCTACGAGCAGTACTTC - TRBJ2-7 many TRBV2
CASSLGQANEQFF TGCGCCAGCAGCTTGGGCCAGGCGAATGAGCAGTTCTTC - TRBJ2-1 - TRBV5-1
CSAREAPGANVLTF TGCAGTGCTAGAGAGGCCCCTGGGGCCAACGTCCTGACTTTC - TRBJ2-6 many TRBV20-1
CASSLWAGGNNEQFF TGTGCCAGCAGCTTATGGGCGGGAGGGAACAATGAGCAGTTCTTC TRBD2 TRBJ2-1 few TRBV7-3
CASSLRTSGRAGETQYF TGTGCCAGCAGTCTTAGGACTAGCGGGAGGGCGGGGGAGACCCAGTACTTC TRBD2 TRBJ2-5 - TRBV12-3/TRBV12-4
CASSLGDRGQDEAFF TGTGCCAGCAGCTTAGGCGACAGGGGGCAGGATGAAGCTTTCTTT TRBD1 TRBJ1-1 many TRBV7-9
CASSPLRGETYNEQFF TGTGCCAGCAGCCCCTTACGAGGGGAAACCTACAATGAGCAGTTCTTC - TRBJ2-1 many TRBV28
CAWSITGNQPQHF TGTGCCTGGAGTATAACGGGCAATCAGCCCCAGCATTTT - TRBJ1-5 many TRBV30
CASSEFWPGGLDTEAFF TGTGCCAGCAGTGAATTCTGGCCAGGGGGATTAGACACTGAAGCTTTCTTT TRBD1 TRBJ1-1 many TRBV6-1
CASSPQGGPCEQYF TGTGCCAGCAGTCCCCAGGGCGGCCCCTGCGAGCAGTACTTC - TRBJ2-7 few TRBV27
CASSSGPPRSAQSANYGYTF TGTGCCAGCAGTTCGGGACCCCCGAGGTCAGCCCAGTCCGCTAACTATGGCTACACCTTC - TRBJ1-2 many TRBV27
CASSYRGLSTEAFF TGTGCCAGCAGTTACAGGGGGCTGAGCACTGAAGCTTTCTTT TRBD1 TRBJ1-1 many TRBV3-1